Shown below are 7 T cell receptor beta chains from a single sample sequenced in a study of blood T cell repertoires in COVID-19. The method was immunoSEQ multiplex PCR; TCRdb's version includes in-frame clones alone and lacks a portion of them. This table has about 120,000 clones, about four fifths appearing once. Material: peripheral blood. Receptors originate from a woman aged 70-85 years with acute or convalescent COVID-19.

DNA for the CDR3: TGTGCCAGCAGCCCGGTGGGACAGGCGAACACTGAAGCTTTCTTT. Translation gives CASSPVGQANTEAFF. This chain links TRBV5-6 with TRBJ1-1; the match to TRBD1 covers 8 bases. Germline V CDR1 and CDR2: SGHDT, YYEEEE. The V gene end was trimmed by 4 bases and the J gene end by 1 base; junction bases not matched to a gene: 6. This CDR3 comprises 15 residues.

The gene calls are TRBV21-1 and TRBJ2-3; whether TRBD1, the table's D call, matches the DNA was not checked. TRBV21-1 constitutes a pseudogene. This CDR3 comprises 19 residues. CDR3 coding DNA: TGTGCCAGCAGCAAAGCTAGGGGGTTGGAAAGTATTCACACAGATACGCAGTATTTT. This encodes CASSKARGLESIHTDTQYF.

The chain employs TRBV29-1 and TRBJ2-3, with D maybe TRBD2 (5 bases). CDR1 and CDR2 (germline): SQVTM, ANQGSEA. This CDR3 contains 14 residues. V gave up 3 bases and J gave up 5 bases, with 15 bases separating them. In nucleotides, the CDR3 is TGCAGCGTTGATGGGGAGATCCTCAGAGATACGCAGTATTTT. Its protein is CSVDGEILRDTQYF.

CDR3 loop: CASRLRGTGETTEAFF. CDR3 coding DNA: TGTGCCAGCAGGTTGCGCGGGACAGGGGAAACCACTGAAGCTTTCTTT. V is TRBV5-6 and J is TRBJ1-1, with 10 bases matching TRBD1. V lost 5 bases, J lost 4 bases, and 11 bases stayed unmatched. The CDR3 runs 16 residues. The V gene's germline CDR1 is SGHDT and CDR2 YYEEEE.

In its sample, this clone was seen a few times. The chain joins TRBV12-5 to TRBJ1-5, with D unclear. CDR1 is LGHNT and CDR2 is FRNRAP in the germline V gene. The CDR3 spans 15 residues. Between the trimmed V and J ends, which lost 2 bases and 5 bases, there was a span of 13 bases. This chain's CDR3 is CASGLWEDPYQPQHF. CDR3 in DNA: TGTGCTAGTGGTTTGTGGGAGGACCCCTATCAGCCCCAGCATTTT.

The chain combines TRBV18 with TRBJ1-1; the match to TRBD1 covers 8 bases. Looked up from germline, CDR1 is KGHSH and CDR2 is LQKENI. V lost 3 bases, J lost 2 bases, and 8 bases stayed unmatched. The CDR3 extends over 16 amino acids. For the CDR3, the DNA is TGTGCCAGCTCACCGGCGCTGACAGGGGATAACACTGAAGCTTTCTTT. This codes for CASSPALTGDNTEAFF.

The table lists this clone with a few counts. The rearrangement links TRBV5-5 to TRBJ1-5; tentatively, D is TRBD1 (6 bases). Germline CDR1 reads SGHKS; CDR2 reads YYEKEE (reference sequence). The germline V and J ends were trimmed by 5 bases and 5 bases, with 11 bases remaining between them. The CDR3 contains 13 residues. CDR3 DNA: TGTGCCAGCAGATGGGACACGGATCAGCCCCAGCATTTT. This codes for CASRWDTDQPQHF.